This TCR beta chain stems from a study of tumor-infiltrating lymphocytes in oesophageal squamous cell carcinoma. TCRdb re-called the PCR reads through MiXCR, storing one row per CDR3 protein. Of 10,000 to 15,000 distinct CDR3 sequences in the sample, 55% to 70% are singletons; the top ten hold about 32%. The CDR3 is 14 residues long. The germline V gene encodes CDR1 SGHVT and CDR2 SQSDAQ. Sequencing was performed on esophageal tumor tissue. V usage is TRBV7-4 and J usage is TRBJ2-5, with D possibly being TRBD1 (5 bases). The tail of the sequence fits TRBJ2-1 better, so the J call may be wrong. The receptor's source is a female donor with esophageal squamous cell carcinoma. DNA for the CDR3: TGTGCCAGCAGCATAGACAGTTCCTACAATGAGCAGTTCTTC. Its protein product is CASSIDSSYNEQFF.